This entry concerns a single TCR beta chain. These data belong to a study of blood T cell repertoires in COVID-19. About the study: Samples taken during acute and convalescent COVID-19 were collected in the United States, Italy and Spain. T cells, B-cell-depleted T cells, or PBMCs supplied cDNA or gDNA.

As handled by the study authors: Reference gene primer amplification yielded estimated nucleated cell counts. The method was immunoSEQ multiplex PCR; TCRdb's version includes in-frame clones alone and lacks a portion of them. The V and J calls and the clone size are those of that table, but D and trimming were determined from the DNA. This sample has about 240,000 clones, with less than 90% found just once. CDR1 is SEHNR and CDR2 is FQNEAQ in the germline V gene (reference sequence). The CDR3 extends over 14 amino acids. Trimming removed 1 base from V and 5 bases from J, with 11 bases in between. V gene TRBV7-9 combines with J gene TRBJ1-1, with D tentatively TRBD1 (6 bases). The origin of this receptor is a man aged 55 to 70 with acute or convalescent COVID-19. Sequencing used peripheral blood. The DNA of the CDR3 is TGTGCCAGCAGCTTAGGGGCAGGGGTTACTGAAGCTTTCTTT. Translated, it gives CASSLGAGVTEAFF.